The T cell receptor beta chain described here comes from a study of blood T cells in healthy people across ages. Trimming took 2 bases from V and 2 from J, leaving 10 bases between them. The CDR3 runs 16 residues. Sample-barcoded 5' priming and a J-beta primer mix drove a second PCR of about 6 to 12 cycles. Every single cDNA molecule received a tag from a template-switch adaptor with 12 random nucleotides. Every sample gave at least 2.5 million paired-end reads containing CDR3. TCRdb re-analysed the 5' RACE reads in MiXCR, keeping a single row per CDR3 protein. Here the sample spans approximately 880,000 distinct CDR3 sequences, around 49% being singletons.

The receptor was derived from a man aged 25 to 45 in good health. The J gene is TRBJ2-6, the V gene TRBV12-3 or TRBV12-4; D is uncertain. Sequenced input: blood. The CDR3 loop is CASSLFLRAGANVLTF. The CDR3 nucleotides read TGTGCCAGCAGTTTATTCCTAAGAGCTGGGGCCAACGTCCTGACTTTC.